The entry below gives a single T cell receptor (beta chain) sequence along with its context. The antigen it recognizes is unknown. No base quality values were provided; no much bigger clone lies one nucleotide off. This entry belongs to a study of blood T cell repertoires in COVID-19 (TCRdb year 2020). Regarding the research as a whole: The collaborator samples originated in the United States, Italy and Spain and spanned the acute and convalescent phases of COVID-19. Deeply sampled blood TCRbeta repertoires from subjects exposed to, actively infected with, or recovered from COVID-19 were included in the dataset. Where HLA class I and class II types were available, the types were taken from metadata supplied by the sample provider, not from assay-based typing. The repertoires were released in a freely available public database intended as a resource for research on the immune response to SARS-CoV-2. The material from the prospective study consisted of cDNA or gDNA derived from T cells, B-cell-depleted T cells, or PBMCs. Nearly every sample came with metadata listing a de-identified subject ID, COVID-19 status, age in years and sex. Samples came from the ongoing ImmuneRACE study (first 160 participants) plus 1,254 subjects from 6 global collaborators.

General study outcomes and caveats: Clinical and demographic metadata were provided uncurated, with the amount varying by source and participant.

Enrolling through a virtual design, the prospective study's participants ranged in age from roughly 18 to 95 years and lived across 24 United States geographic areas. In the prospective study, cohorts were assigned on the basis of participant-reported clinical history obtained from a screening survey and a study questionnaire. Recovered participants in ImmuneRACE Cohort 3 were defined as having two consecutive negative NP/OP PCR tests, clearance from a healthcare professional, or resolution of symptoms. In the prospective study, whole blood, serum and a nasopharyngeal or oropharyngeal swab were collected from each participant by mobile phlebotomists. Additional blood draws and questionnaires over an approximately 2-month period could optionally be provided by prospective study participants. Prospective study blood samples were shipped either frozen or at room temperature before DNA extraction.

V loses 8 bases of germline sequence and J loses 4 bases, and the interval between the two ends is 14 bases. Reading from cysteine to phenylalanine, the CDR3 counts 13 amino acids. The retained sequence is limited to the CDR3, 39 bases, with the frame set at the first base. In the germline V gene (reference sequence), CDR1 corresponds to MNHEY and CDR2 to SMNVEV. TCRbeta CDR3 regions were amplified from genomic DNA by means of the immunoSEQ Assay, a bias-controlled multiplex PCR. The paper's data handling went like this. The number of nucleated cells in each sample was estimated by amplification of reference gene primers within the assay. Sequence reads were collapsed and filtered to measure the absolute abundance of every unique TCRbeta CDR3 rearrangement. Productive Simpson clonality was computed per sample as the square root of Simpson's diversity index over productive rearrangements. Entries here come from immuneACCESS through TCRdb and include only in-frame sequences with V and J called. Some clones fail to appear in such tables; in the studies checked, an unresolved V gene covers under half of the shortfall, and the cause of the remainder is unknown. Clonal size and the V and J genes are those of that table, whereas D and trimming came from the DNA. This sample gives more than 300,000 clones in total; roughly 90% of them show up just once. Roughly 10% of the sample goes to the ten largest clones.

Sequencing was performed on PBMCs or T cells enriched from blood (not recorded which). The V and J segments used are TRBV27 and TRBJ1-2; the best D guess is TRBD1, with 5 bases matching. The TCR was taken from a woman aged 25 to 39 who had recovered from COVID-19. Here is the DNA: TGTGCCAGCGGAATTCGGGGGATCTATGGCTACACCTTC. This yields the protein CASGIRGIYGYTF.